Below are 20 T cell receptor beta chains sequenced from a single sample in a study of identical twins. TCRdb reanalysed the 5' RACE reads using MiXCR and keeps one entry per CDR3 protein. The repertoire holds hundreds of thousands of distinct CDR3 sequences, roughly 7.1% seen once, with about 1.5% in the top ten. These sequences were also reported in another study, on yellow fever vaccine responses in identical twins.

Sequenced sample: PBMCs. The origin of the receptors is a woman younger than 30 in good health.

V and J are TRBV5-1 and TRBJ2-1; no firm D call. The germline V gene encodes CDR1 SGHRS and CDR2 YFSETQ. The CDR3 totals 15 residues. Trimming stripped 0 bases from V and 4 bases from J, with 11 bases between. This CDR3 is CASSLAGLGYNEQFF. The CDR3 bases are TGCGCCAGCAGCTTGGCCGGGTTGGGGTACAATGAGCAGTTCTTC.

This clonotype came up many times. This chain joins TRBV29-1 and TRBJ2-1; TRBD2 aligns across 16 bases. CDR1 and CDR2 (germline): SQVTM, ANQGSEA. This CDR3 comprises 18 residues. V was clipped by 3 bases and J by 0 bases; unmatched bases: 5. The CDR3 DNA reads as TGCAGCGTTGAGGGACTAGCGGGGGGGCATAGCTCCTACAATGAGCAGTTCTTC. Translated: CSVEGLAGGHSSYNEQFF.

This clonotype was picked up a small number of times. This CDR3 reads CASSLGTGNTNEQFF. The CDR3, as DNA: TGCGCCAGCAGCTTGGGGACAGGCAACACAAATGAGCAGTTCTTC. The chain has TRBV5-1 and TRBJ2-1; 7 bases align to TRBD1. The CDR3 is 15 amino acids. Germline CDR1 reads SGHRS; CDR2 reads YFSETQ. V was pared by 0 bases and J by 7 bases, with 7 bases of the junction left unmatched. The full variable domain, rest sourced from reference TRBV5-1 and TRBJ2-1, is KAGVTQTPRYLIKTRGQQVTLSCSPISGHRSVSWYQQTPGQGLQFLFEYFSETQRNKGNFPGRFSGRQFSNSRSEMNVSTLELGDSALYLCASSLGTGNTNEQFFGPGTRLTVL.

This clonotype was seen repeatedly, ten times or more. V usage is TRBV6-2 or TRBV6-3 and J usage is TRBJ2-2; a weak D match, TRBD1 (6 bases). The germline gives CDR1 MNHEY, CDR2 SVGEGT. V was clipped by 5 bases and J by 16 bases, with 17 bases between them. The length of the CDR3 is 12 residues. CDR3 in amino acids: CASSLIGQPEFF. CDR3 coding DNA: TGTGCCAGCAGTCTAATAGGACAGCCTGAGTTTTTT.

This clonotype was counted many times. The chain joins TRBV29-1 to TRBJ2-2, with TRBD2 identical over 7 bases. Germline loops: CDR1 SQVTM, CDR2 ANQGSEA. This CDR3 contains 16 residues. The trim removed 4 bases at V and 5 bases at J, leaving 13 bases unmatched. The CDR3 sequence: CSVGLDGGSVTGELFF. The CDR3 coding sequence is TGCAGCGTTGGTCTCGATGGCGGGAGTGTTACCGGGGAGCTGTTTTTT.

This clonotype has ten or more counts. The chain uses TRBV29-1 and TRBJ1-1; no firm D call. Trimming cost V 7 bases and J 0 bases, with 15 bases left between them. The germline CDR1 and CDR2 sequences are SQVTM and ANQGSEA. The CDR3 loop spans 14 amino acids. This chain's CDR3 is CSASPGFMNTEAFF. In DNA form, the CDR3 reads TGCAGCGCCTCCCCGGGGTTCATGAACACTGAAGCTTTCTTT.

This clonotype appeared a few times. The V call is TRBV7-8, the J call TRBJ2-1; TRBD2 matches at 9 bases. There are 16 residues in the CDR3. The V gene's germline CDR1 is SGHVS and CDR2 FQNEAQ. Trimming removed 4 bases from V and 7 bases from J; junction bases left unmatched: 11. The CDR3, as DNA: TGTGCCAGCAGCTCTAAACCGGGACTAGCCTTAAATGAGCAGTTCTTC. It encodes CASSSKPGLALNEQFF.

This clonotype was found many times. This chain uses TRBV5-1 with TRBJ2-4; 8 bases map to TRBD1. V lost 0 bases, J lost 8 bases, and 7 bases stayed unmatched. Germline V gene data show CDR1 as SGHRS and CDR2 as YFSETQ. The CDR3 is 15 residues long. CDR3 nucleotide sequence: TGCGCCAGCAGCTTGGAAGGTCAGGGGGCTGACATTCAGTACTTC. This encodes CASSLEGQGADIQYF.

In this sample, this clonotype turned up a few times. The chain uses TRBV24-1 and TRBJ2-3; unclear D gene. V dropped 1 base and J dropped 0 bases, with 7 bases sitting between them. The CDR3 loop spans 15 amino acids. Germline assignment: CDR1 KGHDR and CDR2 SFDVKD. For the CDR3, the DNA is TGTGCCACCAGTGATTTCGTGGACAGCACAGATACGCAGTATTTT. Protein: CATSDFVDSTDTQYF.

The table lists this clonotype with a few counts. The rearrangement joins TRBV20-1 to TRBJ2-2; D might be TRBD1 (6 bases). The CDR3 is 14 amino acids. Trimming removed 5 bases at V and 4 bases at J, with 14 bases between. Germline V CDR1 and CDR2: DFQATT, SNEGSKA (reference sequence). CDR3 amino acids: CSAGHQGITGELFF. As DNA, the CDR3 is TGCAGTGCTGGACATCAGGGGATCACCGGGGAGCTGTTTTTT.

The V gene is TRBV6-1, the J gene TRBJ2-1; 7 positions match TRBD1. Unmatched junction bases numbered 8, after V lost 6 bases and J lost 3 bases. The CDR3 is 15 amino acids. Germline V gene lookup returns CDR1 MNHNS and CDR2 SASEGT. CDR3 bases: TGTGCCAGCAGGGAGCCGGGACAGCACTACAATGAGCAGTTCTTC. Amino acids: CASREPGQHYNEQFF.

The chain uses TRBV25-1 and TRBJ2-3; D gene uncertain. Germline-derived CDR1 and CDR2 are MGHDK and SYGVNS. V was trimmed by 3 bases and J by 6 bases, leaving 7 bases between them. CDR3 length equals 12 residues. CDR3: CASSDIGDTQYF. In nucleotides, the CDR3 is TGTGCCAGCAGTGACATAGGGGATACGCAGTATTTT.

This clonotype was observed a few times. The chain uses TRBV9 and TRBJ2-1; D might be TRBD1 or TRBD2, each matching 5 bases. V dropped 8 bases and J dropped 6 bases, with 18 bases sitting between them. In germline, CDR1 is SGDLS, CDR2 YYNGEE. The CDR3 totals 14 residues. The CDR3 nucleotides are TGTGCCAGTGGCCCGGGACCACCCTTCAATGAGCAGTTCTTC. Translation gives CASGPGPPFNEQFF.

Ten or more counts support this clonotype. Here the CDR3 DNA reads TGTGCCAGCAGCTTAGGCGGACACCTTTACGAGCAGTACTTC. The encoded protein is CASSLGGHLYEQYF. The chain links TRBV7-9 to TRBJ2-7; weak D call: TRBD1 (5 bases). The CDR3 runs 14 residues. V was trimmed by 1 base and J by 4 bases, leaving 11 bases between them. Germline loops: CDR1 SEHNR, CDR2 FQNEAQ (reference sequence). The entire variable domain, with the rest obtained from reference TRBV7-9 and TRBJ2-7, is as follows: DTGVSQNPRHKITKRGQNVTFRCDPISEHNRLYWYRQTLGQGPEFLTYFQNEAQLEKSRLLSDRFSAERPKGSFSTLEIQRTEQGDSAMYLCASSLGGHLYEQYFGPGTRLTVT.

The rearrangement links TRBV6-1 to TRBJ2-1; no clear D gene. Germline CDR1 MNHNS, CDR2 SASEGT. V lost 10 bases, J lost 4 bases, and 23 bases lay in between. CDR3 size: 16 residues. The CDR3 reads CANPVKVPARYNEQFF. CDR3 sequence (DNA): TGTGCCAACCCCGTGAAGGTGCCAGCTCGTTACAATGAGCAGTTCTTC.

The gene calls are TRBV9 and TRBJ1-2, with 10 bases matching TRBD1. The CDR3 contains 15 residues. Per germline, CDR1 SGDLS and CDR2 YYNGEE. The J segment lost 4 bases and the V segment lost 2 bases, leaving 5 bases of the junction unmatched. The CDR3 DNA sequence: TGTGCCAGCAGCGTGGCCGGGACAGGGGTCTATGGCTACACCTTC. Translation gives CASSVAGTGVYGYTF.

Note on this clonotype: The DNA is left out, because the CDR3 cannot be placed on it with certainty; the CDR3 is given as TCRdb lists it. The genes are TRBV9 and TRBJ2-1; TRBD2, the D gene given by the table, was not confirmed from the DNA. The germline V gene encodes CDR1 SGDLS and CDR2 YYNGEE. The CDR3 comprises 16 residues, both ends counted. The CDR3 reads CASSVGSGSDSSEQLF.

In this sample, this clonotype turned up a few times. This rearrangement joins TRBV29-1 to TRBJ2-3, with TRBD2 identical over 7 bases. The germline CDR1 and CDR2 sequences are SQVTM and ANQGSEA. J lost 2 bases, V lost 6 bases, and 5 bases had no gene match. The CDR3 contains 13 residues. The CDR3 DNA follows: TGCAGCGTCGCGGGGGACCACACAGATACGCAGTATTTT. It encodes CSVAGDHTDTQYF.

This clonotype was observed a handful of times. The junction differs from germline at one of its ends, possibly a read error. The chain links TRBV3-1 to TRBJ2-1; D is unresolved. CDR3 length: 17 amino acids. Germline V CDR1 and CDR2: LGHDT, YNNKEL (reference sequence). The CDR3 loop reads CATSQNPPMGGLNEQFF. The CDR3 DNA sequence: TGTGCCACCAGCCAAAATCCCCCCATGGGCGGCCTCAATGAGCAGTTCTTC.

This clonotype was detected ten times or more. V gene TRBV27 combines with J gene TRBJ2-1; TRBD2 matches 12 bases. Germline assignment: CDR1 MNHEY and CDR2 SMNVEV (reference sequence). CDR3 length: 16 residues. After removal of 5 bases from V and 6 bases from J, the junction contained 8 bases not matched to a gene. The CDR3 here is CASSPRLAGDLNEQFF. CDR3 bases: TGTGCCAGCAGTCCTAGACTAGCGGGGGACCTCAATGAGCAGTTCTTC.